The 19 T cell receptor beta chains below were found in one sample sequenced in a study of identifying expanded T cells in peripheral blood. This table comes from immunoSEQ multiplex PCR, and its TCRdb copy is limited to in-frame clones, with some not included. The sample carries about 78,000 clones, 70% to 90% recorded once. Sequenced sample: blood. The receptors were gathered from a person between 18 and 75 years old in good health.

The rearrangement uses TRBV23-1 and TRBJ1-6; no clear D gene. TRBV23-1 is noted as an ORF with a role that remains uncertain. The V and J ends lost 2 bases and 9 bases respectively, with 14 bases between them. The CDR3 is 15 residues long. The CDR3 spells CASSQDNFRCSPLHF. In DNA form, the CDR3 reads TGCGCCAGCAGTCAAGACAATTTTCGATGTTCACCCCTCCACTTT.

The genes are TRBV6-8 and TRBJ1-3; D gene unclear. The V gene lost 2 bases and the J gene lost 0 bases, with 8 bases spanning the gap. This CDR3 contains 15 residues. Germline CDR1 reads MNHGY; CDR2 reads SAAAGT. The CDR3 loop is CASSYRRTSGNTIYF. CDR3 coding DNA: TGTGCCAGCAGTTACAGGAGGACCTCTGGAAACACCATATATTTT.

The genes are TRBV18 and TRBJ2-1; D may be TRBD1 (5 bases). This CDR3 is 14 amino acids long. V was trimmed by 0 bases and J by 4 bases, leaving 7 bases between them. Germline V CDR1 and CDR2: KGHSH, LQKENI. CDR3 nucleotides: TGTGCCAGCTCACCACCCGGACATTACAATGAGCAGTTCTTC. As protein: CASSPPGHYNEQFF.

Notes on this clone: A read error may produce the germline difference seen at one junction end. The V call is TRBV7-2, the J call TRBJ2-7; 11 nucleotides align to TRBD1. Germline CDR1 is SGHTA and CDR2 is FQGNSA. The CDR3 totals 18 residues. The CDR3 loop reads CASSLVTGQGAMGYGQYF. In nucleotides, the CDR3 is TGTGCCAGCAGCTTAGTAACCGGACAGGGGGCAATGGGCTACGGGCAGTACTTC.

V and J are TRBV6-4 and TRBJ1-5; D gene uncertain. Trimming took 8 bases from V and 0 from J, leaving 14 bases between them. There are 15 residues in the CDR3. The V gene's germline CDR1 is MRHNA and CDR2 SNTAGT. CDR3 protein: CASRCKVYSNQPQHF. The CDR3 DNA reads TGTGCCAGCCGCTGCAAGGTTTATAGCAATCAGCCCCAGCATTTT.

The chain carries TRBV7-6 and TRBJ1-4; the match to TRBD1 covers 8 bases. Germline CDR1 SGHVS, CDR2 FNYEAQ. This CDR3 has 17 residues. V dropped 0 bases and J dropped 6; count of bases not matched to a gene: 9. Here the CDR3 DNA reads TGTGCCAGCAGCTTAGCGAGGACAGGGCTTGATTATGAAAAACTGTTTTTT. This codes for CASSLARTGLDYEKLFF.

The V call is TRBV6-5, the J call TRBJ2-7, with D unclear. V lost 5 bases, J lost 3 bases, and 8 bases lay in between. The V gene's germline CDR1 is MNHEY and CDR2 SVGAGI. The CDR3 runs 12 residues. CDR3 DNA sequence: TGTGCCAGCAGTCATCCGATCTACGAGCAGTACTTC. Protein product: CASSHPIYEQYF.

The chain employs TRBV4-1 and TRBJ1-4, with D hard to call. V lost 1 base, J lost 12 bases, and 9 bases lay in between. CDR1 and CDR2 from the germline V gene are MGHRA and YSYEKL. This CDR3 has 12 residues. The CDR3 region has the DNA TGCGCCAGCAGCCAAGTCCAGGAGGAACTGTTTTTT. Amino acids: CASSQVQEELFF.

The chain employs TRBV28 and TRBJ1-1, with D possibly being TRBD1 (5 bases). The CDR3 runs to 14 residues. V was pared by 6 bases and J by 4 bases, with 15 bases between. Germline CDR1 is MDHEN and CDR2 is SYDVKM. The CDR3 nucleotides are TGTGCCAGCAGCCGTATAGGGGAGAGCACTGAAGCTTTCTTT. Translated, it gives CASSRIGESTEAFF.

V and J are TRBV9 and TRBJ2-2; D uncertain. Germline CDR1 reads SGDLS; CDR2 reads YYNGEE. The CDR3 contains 17 residues. Trimming removed 3 bases at V and 6 bases at J, with 21 bases between. The CDR3 DNA reads as TGTGCCAGCAGCGCCGGCTCGGGCCCCAATACACCCGGGGAGCTGTTTTTT. Its translation is CASSAGSGPNTPGELFF.

The rearrangement joins TRBV19 to TRBJ2-1; D gene unclear. Trimming took off 2 bases at V and 4 bases at J, with 0 bases between the two ends. Germline V gene lookup returns CDR1 LNHDA and CDR2 SQIVND (reference sequence). This CDR3 has 11 amino acids. DNA of the CDR3: TGTGCCAGTAGTATATACAATGAGCAGTTCTTC. Translated: CASSIYNEQFF.

A single count supports this clone. In DNA form, the CDR3 reads TGTGCCATCCTTCCGGGACAGGATGATCAGCCCCAGCATTTT. Protein product: CAILPGQDDQPQHF. The V call is TRBV6-1, the J call TRBJ1-5; 8 nucleotides match TRBD1. With 10 bases clipped from V and 5 bases from J, the junction kept 10 bases outside the gene matches. This CDR3 spans 14 amino acids. The germline gives CDR1 MNHNS, CDR2 SASEGT.

J is TRBJ2-7 and V is TRBV27; TRBD2 might be the D (6 bases). Trimming took off 3 bases at V and 0 bases at J, with 12 bases between the two ends. The length of the CDR3 is 15 residues. Germline V lookup: CDR1 MNHEY, CDR2 SMNVEV (reference sequence). The CDR3 coding sequence is TGTGCCAGCAGTTTCGCGGGGTCGAGCTCCTACGAGCAGTACTTC. This translates into CASSFAGSSSYEQYF.

The chain joins TRBV19 to TRBJ2-7, with 11 bases identical to TRBD1. Losses at the gene ends were 10 bases for V and 8 bases for J; bases not matched to a gene: 13. The CDR3 spans 14 residues. Germline-derived CDR1 and CDR2 are LNHDA and SQIVND (reference sequence). CDR3 sequence: CATQVGTGGIKQYF. In nucleotides, the CDR3 is TGTGCCACCCAGGTCGGGACAGGGGGGATCAAGCAGTACTTC.

The genes are TRBV7-2 and TRBJ2-7; D is possibly TRBD1 (6 bases). With 5 bases removed from V and 0 bases from J, the gap between germline ends came to 14 bases. CDR1 is SGHTA and CDR2 is FQGNSA in the germline V gene. This CDR3 is 15 amino acids long. Here the CDR3 reads CASSNHGQSSYEQYF. CDR3 coding DNA: TGTGCCAGCAGCAACCACGGACAGAGCTCCTACGAGCAGTACTTC.

The J gene is TRBJ2-1, the V gene TRBV5-1; possibly TRBD1 or TRBD2 for D (5 bases each). The germline CDR1 and CDR2 sequences are SGHRS and YFSETQ. V lost 4 bases and J lost 0, with 11 bases in between. This CDR3 is built from 15 residues. CDR3 sequence reads: CASSPVGDSYNEQFF. CDR3 coding DNA: TGCGCCAGCAGCCCCGTGGGGGACTCCTACAATGAGCAGTTCTTC.

The rearrangement uses TRBV5-6 and TRBJ2-1; TRBD1 is a possible D gene (5 bases). The CDR3 runs 13 residues. From germline, CDR1 is SGHDT and CDR2 YYEEEE. V gave up 4 bases and J gave up 7 bases, with 12 bases separating them. This chain's CDR3 is CASSPTGWNEQFF. The CDR3 region has the DNA TGTGCCAGCAGCCCCACAGGCTGGAATGAGCAGTTCTTC.

The V call is TRBV7-2, the J call TRBJ2-7; D not certain. The germline V gene encodes CDR1 SGHTA and CDR2 FQGNSA. CDR3 length: 14 amino acids. V was clipped by 3 bases and J by 0 bases, with 9 bases between them. CDR3 loop: CASSFFLGSYEQYF. In DNA form, the CDR3 reads TGTGCCAGCAGCTTTTTTCTGGGCTCCTACGAGCAGTACTTC.

About this clone itself: Relative to the germline gene, one junction end is altered; a read error may explain this. V is TRBV5-8 and J is TRBJ1-4, with D unresolved. The CDR3 is made up of 9 amino acids. Germline values: CDR1 SGHTS, CDR2 YDEGEE. CDR3 sequence (DNA): TGTGCCAGCAGCCGTTATTTGATTTTT. Its protein product is CASSRYLIF.